The present T cell receptor beta chain was sequenced within a study of shared clonotypes between healthy human individuals. Study information: Ranging from 18 to 49 in age, donors were two women and a few men.

The CDR3 length is 12 residues. Germline CDR1 and CDR2: ENHRY and SYGVKD. With 10 bases removed from V and 5 bases from J, the gap between germline ends came to 12 bases. The method was immunoSEQ multiplex PCR; TCRdb's version includes in-frame clones alone and lacks a portion of them. The repertoire holds roughly 2,300,000 clones, about nine tenths seen once, with approximately 0.4% in the top ten. As concerns this clone: Antigen: not known.

General study points: Roughly 5% of naive CD4 clonotypes were shared across four donors.

The source is a man aged 18-30 years in good health. Some clones in this sample may be carry-over from other donors' samples. The material sequenced was naive CD4+ T cells from PBMCs. Subset defined: CD45RA+ positively selected. The V gene is TRBV10-3, the J gene TRBJ2-1; a possible D gene is TRBD2 (7 bases). DNA for the CDR3: TGTGCCACCGGGAGGACAGACAATGAGCAGTTCTTC. Translating it yields CATGRTDNEQFF.